This T cell receptor (beta chain) was captured in a study of control samples from healthy donors and cancer patients. The method was immunoSEQ multiplex PCR; TCRdb's version includes in-frame clones alone and lacks a portion of them. Of approximately 82,000 clones listed, approximately 94% are singletons. This CDR3 has 18 amino acids. V trimming: 5 bases; J trimming: 0 bases; junction bases outside the gene matches: 14. The germline gives CDR1 LNHDA, CDR2 SQIVND (reference sequence). This chain connects TRBV19 to TRBJ2-7, with 9 positions matching TRBD2. The TCR sequence derives from a woman aged 18-29 years in good health. Sequencing used blood. The CDR3 sequence: CASSSSGTSPISSYEQYF. CDR3 bases: TGTGCCAGTAGTTCATCCGGGACTAGCCCTATAAGCTCCTACGAGCAGTACTTC.